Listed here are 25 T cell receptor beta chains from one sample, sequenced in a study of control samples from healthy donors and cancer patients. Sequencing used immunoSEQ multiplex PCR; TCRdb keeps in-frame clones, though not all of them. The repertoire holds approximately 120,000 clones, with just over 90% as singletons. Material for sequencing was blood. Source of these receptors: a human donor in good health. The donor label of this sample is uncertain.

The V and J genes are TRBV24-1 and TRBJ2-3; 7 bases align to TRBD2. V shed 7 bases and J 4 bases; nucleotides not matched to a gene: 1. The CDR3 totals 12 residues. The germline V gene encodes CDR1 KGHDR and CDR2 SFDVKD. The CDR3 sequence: CATSGLADTQYF. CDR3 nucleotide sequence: TGTGCCACCAGCGGACTAGCAGATACGCAGTATTTT.

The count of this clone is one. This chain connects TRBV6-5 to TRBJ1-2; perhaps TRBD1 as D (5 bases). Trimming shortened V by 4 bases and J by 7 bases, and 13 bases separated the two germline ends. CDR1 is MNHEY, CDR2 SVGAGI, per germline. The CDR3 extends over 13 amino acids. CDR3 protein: CASSSSGRGGYTF. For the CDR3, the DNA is TGTGCCAGCAGTTCCTCGGGAAGGGGTGGCTACACCTTC.

In DNA, the CDR3 is TGCGCCAGCAGCTTGGCGGGGGGTTCTGGAAACACCATATATTTT. Translating gives CASSLAGGSGNTIYF. This chain uses TRBV5-1 with TRBJ1-3, with TRBD1 as a possible D gene (5 bases). Germline V gene lookup returns CDR1 SGHRS and CDR2 YFSETQ. The CDR3 consists of 15 residues. The V end lost 0 bases, the J end lost 1 base, and 8 bases lay between the germline ends. The full variable domain, its missing parts supplied by reference TRBV5-1 and TRBJ1-3, is KAGVTQTPRYLIKTRGQQVTLSCSPISGHRSVSWYQQTPGQGLQFLFEYFSETQRNKGNFPGRFSGRQFSNSRSEMNVSTLELGDSALYLCASSLAGGSGNTIYFGEGSWLTVV.

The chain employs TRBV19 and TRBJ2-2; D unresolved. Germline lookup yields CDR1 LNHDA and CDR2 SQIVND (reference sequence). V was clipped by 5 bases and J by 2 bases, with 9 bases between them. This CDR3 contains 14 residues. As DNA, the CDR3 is TGTGCCAGTAGTCACAGAACTAACACCGGGGAGCTGTTTTTT. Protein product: CASSHRTNTGELFF.

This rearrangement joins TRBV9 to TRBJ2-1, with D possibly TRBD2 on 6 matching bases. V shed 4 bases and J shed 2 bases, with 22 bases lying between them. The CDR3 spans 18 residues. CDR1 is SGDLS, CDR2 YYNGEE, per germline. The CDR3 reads CASSPLTPEGPTYNEQFF. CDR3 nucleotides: TGTGCCAGCAGCCCTCTCACACCGGAGGGGCCAACCTACAATGAGCAGTTCTTC. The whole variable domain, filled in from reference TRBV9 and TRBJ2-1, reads DSGVTQTPKHLITATGQRVTLRCSPRSGDLSVYWYQQSLDQGLQFLIQYYNGEERAKGNILERFSAQQFPDLHSELNLSSLELGDSALYFCASSPLTPEGPTYNEQFFGPGTRLTVL.

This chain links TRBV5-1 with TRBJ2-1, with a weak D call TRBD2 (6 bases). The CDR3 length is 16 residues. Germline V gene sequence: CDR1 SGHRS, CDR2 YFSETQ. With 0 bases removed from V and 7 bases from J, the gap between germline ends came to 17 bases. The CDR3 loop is CASSLGGGASLNEQFF. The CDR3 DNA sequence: TGCGCCAGCAGCTTGGGGGGAGGAGCCTCTCTAAATGAGCAGTTCTTC.

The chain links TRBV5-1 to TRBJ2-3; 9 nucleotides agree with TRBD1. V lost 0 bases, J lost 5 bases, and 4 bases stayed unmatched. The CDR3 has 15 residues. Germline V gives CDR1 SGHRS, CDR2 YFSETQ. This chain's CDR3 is CASSLEGDREDTQYF. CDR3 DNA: TGCGCCAGCAGCTTGGAGGGGGACAGGGAAGATACGCAGTATTTT.

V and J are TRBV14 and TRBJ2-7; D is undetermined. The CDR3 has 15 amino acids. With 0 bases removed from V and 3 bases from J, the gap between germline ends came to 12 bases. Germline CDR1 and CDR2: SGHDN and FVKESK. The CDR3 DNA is TGTGCCAGCAGCCAAGAGGAATGGTCACACTACGAGCAGTACTTC. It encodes CASSQEEWSHYEQYF. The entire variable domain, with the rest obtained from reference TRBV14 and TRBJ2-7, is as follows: EAGVTQFPSHSVIEKGQTVTLRCDPISGHDNLYWYRRVMGKEIKFLLHFVKESKQDESGMPNNRFLAERTGGTYSTLKVQPAELEDSGVYFCASSQEEWSHYEQYFGPGTRLTVT.

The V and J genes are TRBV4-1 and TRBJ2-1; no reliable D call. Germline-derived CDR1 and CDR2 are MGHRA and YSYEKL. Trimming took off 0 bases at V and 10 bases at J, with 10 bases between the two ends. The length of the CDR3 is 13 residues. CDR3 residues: CASSQENPGEQFF. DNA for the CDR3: TGCGCCAGCAGCCAAGAAAACCCCGGGGAGCAGTTCTTC.

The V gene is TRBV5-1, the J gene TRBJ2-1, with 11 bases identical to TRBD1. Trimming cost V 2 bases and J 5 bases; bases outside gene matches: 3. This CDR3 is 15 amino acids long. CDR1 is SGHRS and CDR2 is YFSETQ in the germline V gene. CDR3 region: CASSLPGQGDNEQFF. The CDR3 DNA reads TGCGCCAGCAGCTTACCGGGACAGGGGGACAATGAGCAGTTCTTC.

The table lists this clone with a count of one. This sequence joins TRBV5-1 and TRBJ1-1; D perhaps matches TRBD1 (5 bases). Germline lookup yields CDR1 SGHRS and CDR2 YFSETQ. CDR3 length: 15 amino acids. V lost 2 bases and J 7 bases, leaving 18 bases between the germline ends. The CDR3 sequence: CASSLHQGSGIEAFF. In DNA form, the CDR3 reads TGCGCCAGCAGCTTACACCAGGGTAGCGGGATTGAAGCTTTCTTT.

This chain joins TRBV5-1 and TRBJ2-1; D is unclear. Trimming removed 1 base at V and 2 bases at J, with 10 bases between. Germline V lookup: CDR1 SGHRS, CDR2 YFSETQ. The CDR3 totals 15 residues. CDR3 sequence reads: CASSLQAPTYNEQFF. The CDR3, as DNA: TGCGCCAGCAGCTTGCAAGCGCCCACCTACAATGAGCAGTTCTTC.

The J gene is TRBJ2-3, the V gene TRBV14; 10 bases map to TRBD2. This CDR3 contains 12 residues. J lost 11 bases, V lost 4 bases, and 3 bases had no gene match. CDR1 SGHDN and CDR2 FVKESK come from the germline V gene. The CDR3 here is CASSPGLAVQYF. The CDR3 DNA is TGTGCCAGCAGCCCTGGACTAGCGGTGCAGTATTTT.

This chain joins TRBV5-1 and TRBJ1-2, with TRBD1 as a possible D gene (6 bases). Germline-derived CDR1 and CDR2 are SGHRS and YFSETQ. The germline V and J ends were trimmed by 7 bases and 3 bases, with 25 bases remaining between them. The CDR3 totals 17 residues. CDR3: CASRSRDKDLGDYGYTF. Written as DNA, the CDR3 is TGCGCCAGCCGGTCCCGGGACAAAGACTTGGGGGACTATGGCTACACCTTC.

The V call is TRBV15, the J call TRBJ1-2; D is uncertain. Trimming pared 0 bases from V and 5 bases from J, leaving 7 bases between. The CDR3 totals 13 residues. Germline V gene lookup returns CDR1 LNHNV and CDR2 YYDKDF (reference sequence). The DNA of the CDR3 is TGTGCCACCAGCAGAGATTTAGAGTATGGCTACACCTTC. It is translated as CATSRDLEYGYTF.

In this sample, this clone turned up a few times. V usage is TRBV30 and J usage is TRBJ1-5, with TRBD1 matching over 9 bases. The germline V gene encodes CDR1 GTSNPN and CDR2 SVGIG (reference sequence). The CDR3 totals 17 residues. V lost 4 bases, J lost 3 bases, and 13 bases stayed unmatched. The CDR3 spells CAWITKQGASLNQPQHF. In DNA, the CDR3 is TGTGCCTGGATAACAAAACAGGGGGCAAGCCTCAATCAGCCCCAGCATTTT.

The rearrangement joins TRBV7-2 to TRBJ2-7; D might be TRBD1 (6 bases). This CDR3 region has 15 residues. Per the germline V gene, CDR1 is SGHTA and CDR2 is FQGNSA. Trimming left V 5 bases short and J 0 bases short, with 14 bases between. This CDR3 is CASSARQVNSYEQYF. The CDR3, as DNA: TGTGCCAGCAGCGCAAGACAGGTTAACTCCTACGAGCAGTACTTC.

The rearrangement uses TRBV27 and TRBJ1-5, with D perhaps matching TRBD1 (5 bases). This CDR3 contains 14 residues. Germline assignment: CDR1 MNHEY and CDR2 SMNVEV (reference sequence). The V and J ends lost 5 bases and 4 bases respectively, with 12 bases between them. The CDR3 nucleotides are TGTGCCAGCAGTGGCGGGGGACGTAATCAGCCCCAGCATTTT. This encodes CASSGGGRNQPQHF.

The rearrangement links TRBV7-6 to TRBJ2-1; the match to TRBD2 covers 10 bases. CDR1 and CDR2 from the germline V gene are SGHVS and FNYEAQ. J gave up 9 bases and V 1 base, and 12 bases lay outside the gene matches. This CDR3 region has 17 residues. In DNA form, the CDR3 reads TGTGCCAGCAGCTTAGAGGCTAGCGGGGGAGTCACGGGTGAGCAGTTCTTC. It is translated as CASSLEASGGVTGEQFF.

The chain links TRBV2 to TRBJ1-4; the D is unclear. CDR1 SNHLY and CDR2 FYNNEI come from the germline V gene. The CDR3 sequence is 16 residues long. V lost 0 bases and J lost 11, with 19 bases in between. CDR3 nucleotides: TGTGCCAGCAGTGAAGCAAACGGAGTGGTCGGGGAGAAACTGTTTTTT. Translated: CASSEANGVVGEKLFF.

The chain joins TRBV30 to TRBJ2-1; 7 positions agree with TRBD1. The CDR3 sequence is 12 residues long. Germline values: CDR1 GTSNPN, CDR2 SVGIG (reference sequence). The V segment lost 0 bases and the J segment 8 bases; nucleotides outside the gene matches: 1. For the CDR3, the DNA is TGTGCCTGGAGTGTTCAGGGGGATGAGCAGTTCTTC. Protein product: CAWSVQGDEQFF.

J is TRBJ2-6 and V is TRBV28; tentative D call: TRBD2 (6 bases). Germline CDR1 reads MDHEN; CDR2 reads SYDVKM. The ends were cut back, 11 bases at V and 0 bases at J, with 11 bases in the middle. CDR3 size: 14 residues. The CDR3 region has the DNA TGTGCCGTCAGGGAGGTCTCTGGGGCCAACGTCCTGACTTTC. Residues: CAVREVSGANVLTF. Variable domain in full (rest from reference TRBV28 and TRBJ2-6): DVKVTQSSRYLVKRTGEKVFLECVQDMDHENMFWYRQDPGLGLRLIYFSYDVKMKEKGDIPEGYSVSREKKERFSLILESASTNQTSMYLCAVREVSGANVLTFGAGSRLTVL.

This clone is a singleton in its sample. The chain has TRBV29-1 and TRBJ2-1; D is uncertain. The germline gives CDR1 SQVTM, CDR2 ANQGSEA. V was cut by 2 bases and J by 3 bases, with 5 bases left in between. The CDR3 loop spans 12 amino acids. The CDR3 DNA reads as TGCAGCGTTGAACACAGCTACAATGAGCAGTTCTTC. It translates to CSVEHSYNEQFF.

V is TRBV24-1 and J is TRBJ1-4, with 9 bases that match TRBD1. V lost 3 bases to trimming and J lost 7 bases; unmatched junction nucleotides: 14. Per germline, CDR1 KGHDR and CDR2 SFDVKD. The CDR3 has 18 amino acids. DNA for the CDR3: TGTGCCACCAGTGATGGCCGGGACAGGGAGGGGGAAGGTGAAAAACTGTTTTTT. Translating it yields CATSDGRDREGEGEKLFF.

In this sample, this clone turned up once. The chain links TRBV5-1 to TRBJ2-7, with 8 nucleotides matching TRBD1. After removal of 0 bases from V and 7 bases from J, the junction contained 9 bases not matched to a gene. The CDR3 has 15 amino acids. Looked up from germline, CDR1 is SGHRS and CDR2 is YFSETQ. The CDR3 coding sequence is TGCGCCAGCAGCTTGGAAGCAGGGGGCATTTTGGAGCAGTACTTC. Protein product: CASSLEAGGILEQYF.